This T cell receptor beta chain was identified during a study of CD8+ T cells in alopecia areata. With 5 bases removed from V and 0 bases from J, the gap between germline ends came to 17 bases. Per the germline V gene, CDR1 is LGHNA and CDR2 is YNFKEQ. This CDR3 spans 16 amino acids. Treatment reported: oral pan-JAK inhibitor, 5-10 mg twice daily. RNA extraction and reverse transcription yielded cDNA as sequencing template. The repertoire was sequenced with immunoSEQ multiplex PCR; TCRdb's copy has only in-frame clones and lacks some. The sample records under 300,000 clones, 60% being singletons. This clone was found a few times.

Sequences were derived from CD4+ T cells sorted from blood, sampled at week 52, from a patient treated with tofacitinib. This chain links TRBV4-2 with TRBJ2-7; D is uncertain. This clonotype was obtained from a human donor with alopecia areata. The CDR3 sequence is CASSSRLAVSSYEQYF. CDR3 sequence (DNA): TGTGCCAGCAGCTCCCGCCTGGCGGTTAGCTCCTACGAGCAGTACTTC.